These 21 T cell receptor beta chains were all obtained from the same sample, sequenced in a study of T-cell reconstitution after alpha-beta-depleted transplantation in children. The authors prepared the TCRbeta library with unique molecular identifiers. TCRdb reanalysed the PCR reads using MiXCR and keeps one entry per CDR3 protein. The data contain about 980,000 distinct CDR3 sequences, roughly 29% of them singletons. Sample: PBMCs, mostly from graft donor cells, taken 360 days after TCRalphabeta/CD19-depleted stem cell transplant. The receptor source for this set is a boy in the first two years of life who had a stem cell transplant for SCID, so the T cells may come from the graft donor.

The rearrangement uses TRBV15 and TRBJ2-1, with 8 positions matching TRBD2. V was pared by 3 bases and J by 1 base, with 11 bases of the junction left unmatched. Germline assignment: CDR1 LNHNV and CDR2 YYDKDF (reference sequence). The CDR3 loop spans 18 amino acids. CDR3 nucleotide sequence: TGTGCCACCAGCAGTCCCCCGGGGGGGGCAACTTCCTACAATGAGCAGTTCTTC. It codes for CATSSPPGGATSYNEQFF.

This chain links TRBV20-1 with TRBJ2-2; D is unclear. The germline V gene encodes CDR1 DFQATT and CDR2 SNEGSKA (reference sequence). There are 12 residues in the CDR3. V was clipped by 3 bases and J by 4 bases, with 6 bases between them. CDR3: CSASWSTGELFF. The CDR3 coding sequence is TGCAGTGCTAGTTGGAGCACCGGGGAGCTGTTTTTT.

The chain links TRBV4-3 to TRBJ2-1; unclear D gene. V lost 1 base, J lost 8 bases, and 9 bases lay in between. The germline CDR1 and CDR2 sequences are LGHNA and YSLEER. The CDR3 sequence is 13 residues long. The CDR3 loop is CASSQVNGDEQFF. The CDR3 DNA reads TGCGCCAGCAGCCAAGTAAATGGGGATGAGCAGTTCTTC.

The rearrangement uses TRBV4-1 and TRBJ2-1; D may be TRBD1 (7 bases). The CDR3 length is 15 residues. Trimming cost V 4 bases and J 9 bases, with 19 bases left between them. Germline V gene lookup returns CDR1 MGHRA and CDR2 YSYEKL. The CDR3 region is CASSRIGTAGGEQFF. The CDR3 DNA reads TGCGCCAGCAGCCGCATAGGGACAGCCGGGGGTGAGCAGTTCTTC.

CDR3 region: CASSQNRGQFSSTDTQYF. For the CDR3, the DNA is TGCGCCAGCAGCCAAAACAGGGGCCAGTTCTCTAGCACAGATACGCAGTATTTT. The V call is TRBV4-1, the J call TRBJ2-3, with 7 bases fitting TRBD1. V dropped 2 bases and J dropped 0; count of bases not matched to a gene: 11. The germline CDR1 and CDR2 sequences are MGHRA and YSYEKL. The CDR3 is made up of 18 amino acids.

There are a few counts of this clonotype. This chain uses TRBV7-2 with TRBJ2-1; D is possibly TRBD1 (5 bases). This CDR3 has 13 amino acids. CDR1 and CDR2 (germline): SGHTA, FQGNSA. Trimming pared 0 bases from V and 14 bases from J, leaving 14 bases between. DNA of the CDR3: TGTGCCAGCAGCTTAGCAGGGGCCGGTTGGGAGTTCTTC. Encoded protein: CASSLAGAGWEFF.

This clonotype was picked up a small number of times. CDR3: CASSQDRGQNIQYF. The CDR3 DNA reads TGTGCCAGCAGCCAGGACAGGGGGCAAAACATTCAGTACTTC. The chain recombines TRBV7-2 with TRBJ2-4, with TRBD1 matching over 11 bases. This CDR3 spans 14 amino acids. CDR1 is SGHTA and CDR2 is FQGNSA in the germline V gene. Germline trimming cut 5 bases from V and 5 bases from J; bases unmatched to any gene: 2.

This clonotype was seen more than once but under ten times. V gene TRBV11-2 combines with J gene TRBJ2-7; D gene ambiguous. With 0 bases removed from V and 4 bases from J, the gap between germline ends came to 7 bases. The germline gives CDR1 SGHAT, CDR2 FQNNGV. The CDR3 runs 13 residues. The CDR3 loop is CASSLDQVYEQYF. The CDR3 DNA sequence: TGTGCCAGCAGCTTAGATCAGGTATACGAGCAGTACTTC.

The rearrangement joins TRBV11-2 to TRBJ1-1; D remains ambiguous. Germline V CDR1 and CDR2: SGHAT, FQNNGV. The CDR3 is made up of 15 amino acids. V lost 1 base to trimming and J lost 7 bases, with 16 bases between them. The CDR3 here is CASSLGESATDEAFF. DNA for the CDR3: TGTGCCAGCAGCTTAGGGGAGTCAGCCACCGATGAAGCTTTCTTT.

V and J are TRBV9 and TRBJ2-2; TRBD1 matches 11 bases. The length of the CDR3 is 17 residues. CDR1 and CDR2 (germline): SGDLS, YYNGEE. J gave up 0 bases and V 4 bases, and 5 bases lay outside the gene matches. The DNA for the CDR3 is TGTGCCAGCAGCCCCCGGGACAGGGGGGCGAACACCGGGGAGCTGTTTTTT. This codes for CASSPRDRGANTGELFF.

J is TRBJ2-1 and V is TRBV7-2; TRBD1 aligns across 7 bases. This CDR3 has 15 residues. CDR1 is SGHTA, CDR2 FQGNSA, per germline. V lost 5 bases to trimming and J lost 4 bases; unmatched junction nucleotides: 8. The CDR3 protein is CASSLSSQGYNEQFF. DNA for the CDR3: TGTGCCAGCAGCCTGTCGTCACAGGGGTACAATGAGCAGTTCTTC.

This chain joins TRBV27 and TRBJ2-7, with TRBD1 matching 7 bases. CDR3 length: 12 amino acids. Per the germline V gene, CDR1 is MNHEY and CDR2 is SMNVEV (reference sequence). J was trimmed by 3 bases and V by 10 bases; bases with no gene match: 6. The chain's CDR3 is CATGQTNYEQYF. In nucleotides, the CDR3 is TGTGCCACGGGACAGACTAACTACGAGCAGTACTTC.

This clonotype was observed a handful of times. The V call is TRBV20-1, the J call TRBJ2-7, with D maybe TRBD1 (6 bases). Trimming removed 4 bases from V and 3 bases from J, with 13 bases in between. Germline-derived CDR1 and CDR2 are DFQATT and SNEGSKA (reference sequence). The CDR3 runs 13 residues. Here the CDR3 reads CSATGPGVYEQYF. The DNA of the CDR3 is TGCAGTGCTACAGGGCCAGGGGTCTACGAGCAGTACTTC.

The J gene is TRBJ2-2, the V gene TRBV12-3 or TRBV12-4; D possibly corresponds to TRBD2 (7 bases). The CDR3 totals 14 residues. Trimming removed 2 bases from V and 6 bases from J, with 10 bases in between. CDR3 bases: TGTGCCAGCAGTTTAAAGGGGGGGCCCGGGGAGCTGTTTTTT. It codes for CASSLKGGPGELFF.

The chain carries TRBV5-6 and TRBJ2-1; 7 bases fit TRBD2. V lost 8 bases to trimming and J lost 4 bases; unmatched junction nucleotides: 15. This CDR3 is built from 16 residues. Germline loops: CDR1 SGHDT, CDR2 YYEEEE. CDR3 loop: CASCLLAGGRYNEQFF. The CDR3 DNA sequence: TGTGCCAGTTGCCTGTTGGCCGGGGGGAGGTACAATGAGCAGTTCTTC.

The genes are TRBV5-1 and TRBJ2-5; 8 positions match TRBD2. The germline V gene encodes CDR1 SGHRS and CDR2 YFSETQ. CDR3 length equals 15 residues. Trimming took 6 bases from V and 2 from J; bases not matched to a gene: 9. CDR3 coding DNA: TGCGCCAGCACCCGGAGGGGACTAGATCAAGAGACCCAGTACTTC. This gives the protein CASTRRGLDQETQYF.

The table lists this clonotype with a few counts. This chain connects TRBV7-9 to TRBJ2-5; possibly TRBD2 for D (6 bases). Germline V gene data show CDR1 as SEHNR and CDR2 as FQNEAQ (reference sequence). The CDR3 is 15 amino acids. V lost 5 bases and J lost 4, with 17 bases in between. Here the CDR3 reads CASSVGTLSGETQYF. CDR3 DNA: TGTGCCAGCAGCGTAGGGACTCTTAGTGGAGAGACCCAGTACTTC.

This clonotype turned up a few times. V gene TRBV29-1 combines with J gene TRBJ2-3, with 8 bases aligning to TRBD2. The ends lost 5 bases at V and 8 bases at J; junction bases unmatched: 9. This CDR3 spans 13 amino acids. Germline V gene data show CDR1 as SQVTM and CDR2 as ANQGSEA. In nucleotides, the CDR3 is TGCAGCGTTCAGGGACTAGGCGGAGGTACGCAGTATTTT. This encodes CSVQGLGGGTQYF.

V is TRBV15 and J is TRBJ2-7, with 9 bases aligning to TRBD1. CDR1 and CDR2 (germline): LNHNV, YYDKDF (reference sequence). This CDR3 spans 14 amino acids. V shed 3 bases, J shed 5 bases, and the junction held 5 bases outside the gene matches. CDR3 protein: CATSRDRGKDEQYF. CDR3 DNA: TGTGCCACCAGCAGGGACAGGGGTAAGGACGAGCAGTACTTC.

This clonotype was found many times. The rearrangement joins TRBV7-2 to TRBJ2-7; D is perhaps TRBD1 (5 bases). V was shortened by 0 bases and J by 1 base, with 10 bases between the two germline ends. Germline V gene sequence: CDR1 SGHTA, CDR2 FQGNSA. This CDR3 is built from 15 residues. The CDR3 bases are TGTGCCAGCAGCTTAGCCCCGCAGGGATCCTACGAGCAGTACTTC. Its protein product is CASSLAPQGSYEQYF.

The J gene is TRBJ1-5, the V gene TRBV4-2; the D is unclear. This CDR3 spans 15 amino acids. Per germline, CDR1 LGHNA and CDR2 YNFKEQ. The V end was cut by 0 bases, the J end by 11 bases, with 17 bases between. CDR3 in DNA: TGTGCCAGCAGCCAAGACGGGGTTCGCGGGCAAGCCCAGCATTTT. It codes for CASSQDGVRGQAQHF.